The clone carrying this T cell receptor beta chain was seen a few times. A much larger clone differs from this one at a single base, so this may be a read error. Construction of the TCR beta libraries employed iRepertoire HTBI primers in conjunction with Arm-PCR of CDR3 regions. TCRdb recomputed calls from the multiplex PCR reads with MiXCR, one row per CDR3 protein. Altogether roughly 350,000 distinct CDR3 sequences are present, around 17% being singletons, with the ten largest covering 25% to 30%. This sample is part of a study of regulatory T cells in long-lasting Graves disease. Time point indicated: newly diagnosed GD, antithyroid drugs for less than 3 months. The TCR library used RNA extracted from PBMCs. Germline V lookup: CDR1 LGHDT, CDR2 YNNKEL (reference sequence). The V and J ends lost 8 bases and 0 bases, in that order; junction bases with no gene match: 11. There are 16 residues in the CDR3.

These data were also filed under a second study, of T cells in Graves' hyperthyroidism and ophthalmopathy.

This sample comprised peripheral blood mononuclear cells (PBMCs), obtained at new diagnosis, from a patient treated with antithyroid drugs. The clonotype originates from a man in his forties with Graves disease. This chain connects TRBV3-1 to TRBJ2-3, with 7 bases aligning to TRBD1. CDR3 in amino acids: CASLLRQGRSTDTQYF. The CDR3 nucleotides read TGTGCCAGCCTCCTCCGACAGGGCCGAAGCACAGATACGCAGTATTTT.